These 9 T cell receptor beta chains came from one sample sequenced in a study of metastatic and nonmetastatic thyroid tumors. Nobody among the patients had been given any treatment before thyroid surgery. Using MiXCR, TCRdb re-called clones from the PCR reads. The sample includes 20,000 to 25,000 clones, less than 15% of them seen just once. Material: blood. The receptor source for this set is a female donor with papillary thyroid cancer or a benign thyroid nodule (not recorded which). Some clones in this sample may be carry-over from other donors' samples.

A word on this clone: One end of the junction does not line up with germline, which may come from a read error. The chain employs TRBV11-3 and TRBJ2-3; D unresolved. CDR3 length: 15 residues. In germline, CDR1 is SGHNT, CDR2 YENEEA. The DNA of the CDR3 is TGTGTCAGCAGCAGAGAGGACCGGCCTACAGATACGAAGTATTTT. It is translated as CVSSREDRPTDTKYF.

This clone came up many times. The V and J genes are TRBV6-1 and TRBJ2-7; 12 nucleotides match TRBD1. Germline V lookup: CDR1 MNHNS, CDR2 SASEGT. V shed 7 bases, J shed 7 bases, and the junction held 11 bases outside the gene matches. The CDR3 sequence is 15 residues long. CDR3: CASTVAGTGGLEQYF. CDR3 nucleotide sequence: TGTGCCAGCACCGTGGCCGGGACAGGGGGCTTGGAGCAGTACTTC.

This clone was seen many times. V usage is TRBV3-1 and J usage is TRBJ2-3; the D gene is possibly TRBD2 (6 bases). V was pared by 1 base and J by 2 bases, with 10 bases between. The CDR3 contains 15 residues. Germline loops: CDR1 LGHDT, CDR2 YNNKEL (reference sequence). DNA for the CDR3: TGTGCCAGCAGCCAAGGGACGGGAGCCACAGATACGCAGTATTTT. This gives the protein CASSQGTGATDTQYF.

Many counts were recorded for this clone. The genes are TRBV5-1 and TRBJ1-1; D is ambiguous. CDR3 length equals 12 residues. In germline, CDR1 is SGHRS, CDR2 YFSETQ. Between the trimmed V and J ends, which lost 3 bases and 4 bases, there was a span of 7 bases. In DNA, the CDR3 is TGCGCCAGCAGCTGGGGAGGCACTGAAGCTTTCTTT. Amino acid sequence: CASSWGGTEAFF.

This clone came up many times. The CDR3 spells CASSLLRGIGYTF. The DNA for the CDR3 is TGTGCCAGCAGTCTCTTACGGGGGATTGGCTACACCTTC. This chain joins TRBV27 and TRBJ1-2; perhaps TRBD1 as D (5 bases). V lost 5 bases and J lost 7, with 14 bases in between. This CDR3 has 13 residues. Germline CDR1 MNHEY, CDR2 SMNVEV (reference sequence).

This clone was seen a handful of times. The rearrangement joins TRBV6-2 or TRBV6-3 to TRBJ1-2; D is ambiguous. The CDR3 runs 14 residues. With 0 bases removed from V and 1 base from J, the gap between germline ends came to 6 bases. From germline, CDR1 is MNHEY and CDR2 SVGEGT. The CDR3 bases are TGTGCCAGCAGTTACTCTGGCTATAACTATGGCTACACCTTC. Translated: CASSYSGYNYGYTF.

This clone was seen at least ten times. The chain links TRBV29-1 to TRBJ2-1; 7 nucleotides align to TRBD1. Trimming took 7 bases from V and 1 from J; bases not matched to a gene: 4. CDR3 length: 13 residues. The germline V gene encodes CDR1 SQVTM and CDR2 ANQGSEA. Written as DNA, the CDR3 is TGCAGCGGAAACAGGGGTTCCTACAATGAGCAGTTCTTC. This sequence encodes CSGNRGSYNEQFF.

The CDR3 sequence is CASSPPDLREQYF. Written as DNA, the CDR3 is TGTGCCAGCAGCCCCCCAGATCTGCGGGAGCAGTACTTC. The rearrangement uses TRBV9 and TRBJ2-7; no reliable D call. This CDR3 has 13 residues. V was clipped by 4 bases and J by 7 bases, with 15 bases between them. CDR1 SGDLS and CDR2 YYNGEE come from the germline V gene. Full variable domain (outside the CDR3, taken from reference TRBV9 and TRBJ2-7): DSGVTQTPKHLITATGQRVTLRCSPRSGDLSVYWYQQSLDQGLQFLIQYYNGEERAKGNILERFSAQQFPDLHSELNLSSLELGDSALYFCASSPPDLREQYFGPGTRLTVT.

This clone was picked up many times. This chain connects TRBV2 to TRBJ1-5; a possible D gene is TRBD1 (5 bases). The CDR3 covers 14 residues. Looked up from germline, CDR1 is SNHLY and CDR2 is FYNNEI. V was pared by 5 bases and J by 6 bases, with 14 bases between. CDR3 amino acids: CASSTAGLGQPQHF. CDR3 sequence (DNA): TGTGCCAGCAGTACCGCGGGGCTCGGTCAGCCCCAGCATTTT. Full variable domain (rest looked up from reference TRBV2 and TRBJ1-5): EPEVTQTPSHQVTQMGQEVILRCVPISNHLYFYWYRQILGQKVEFLVSFYNNEISEKSEIFDDQFSVERPDGSNFTLKIRSTKLEDSAMYFCASSTAGLGQPQHFGDGTRLSIL.